Listed below are T cell receptor beta chains from one sample, sequenced in a study of blood T cell repertoires in COVID-19. Using immunoSEQ multiplex PCR, the repertoire was profiled, and TCRdb retains in-frame clones only, with some absent. The sample lists more than 90,000 clones; approximately 88% were seen once. Sequencing used peripheral blood. These receptor sequences come from an older woman with acute or convalescent COVID-19. The conserved cysteine and the conserved F or W are not part of the CDR3 here. Each record gives: V gene, D gene, CDR3 protein. A D gene is named only where the DNA matches it firmly.

TRBV7-9 - ASSLDRGSSGNTIY
TRBV30 - AWSPGDTGNTIY
TRBV19 - ASSDRGGTEAF
TRBV18 - ASSPEAQGWDEQY
TRBV6-1 TRBD1 ASSEVGQVGDTQY
TRBV3-1/TRBV3-2 - ASSPFTWGEPGNTIY
TRBV2 TRBD2 ASRPGGGTFYEQY
TRBV6-6 - ASSYTGNNSPLH
TRBV7-7 TRBD2 ASSLGLAGGPSTGELF
TRBV28 TRBD1 ASSHGQGSYNEQF
TRBV7-9 - ASRGGAVSPGELF
TRBV9 - ASSVGGQEGNTIY
TRBV6-5 TRBD2 ASSQPGLGAGELF
TRBV4-2 TRBD2 ASSQEIGGSSYNEQF
TRBV24-1 - ATSDPDPQGTDTQY
TRBV9 - ASTRGQADNSPLH
TRBV5-1 TRBD1 ASSLSEGAHGYT
TRBV29-1 TRBD2 SVDLAGADNEQF
TRBV19 - ASTPNRVGNEKLF
TRBV13 TRBD1 ASSVDRGQGGTDTQY
TRBV7-3 TRBD1 ASSPTGAGELF
TRBV5-4 TRBD1 ASSAGTGDYGYT
TRBV7-8 - ATQRERLNTGELF
TRBV4-1 TRBD1 ASSQPRTGGTEAF
TRBV11-1 - ATGSSAVHNEQF
TRBV7-3 - ASSFDNSPNTEAF
TRBV7-8 TRBD1 ASRPAWTGNTEAF
TRBV9 TRBD1 ASSPGTGVINGYT
TRBV2 TRBD2 ASSERSGGGREQF
TRBV4-2 - ASSQDRQHSNQPQH
TRBV7-3 TRBD2 ASSLLAGEVDTQY
TRBV29-1 TRBD2 SVGGTRPVLTDTQY
TRBV13 - ASSLGLDVVGELF
TRBV12-3/TRBV12-4 - ASSLRETQY
TRBV15 TRBD2 ATSIPLAGNNEQF
TRBV6-1 TRBD1 ASSEEGTGLGSPLH
TRBV3-1/TRBV3-2 TRBD2 ASSQGLAGGPGEVYNEQF
TRBV11-1 - ASSLRGPGEQF
TRBV21-1 - ASSSHGLAGVSLYEQY
TRBV5-4 TRBD1 ASSSGTDNTGELF
TRBV5-1 - ASSLVGRGETQY
TRBV7-3 - ASSLGRYNEQF
TRBV28 TRBD1 ASSLPGQAQETQY
TRBV10-1 TRBD1 ASSERTGVMNTEAF
TRBV2 TRBD2 ASSSRTSGANEQF
TRBV30 TRBD1 AWSVGTGGEKLF
TRBV18 TRBD2 ASSRAGPGPGGPSDEQF
TRBV6-6 TRBD2 ASSPPTSGSAGELF
TRBV28 TRBD2 ASSLPPSGKGEQY
TRBV27 TRBD1 ASSLSGTAGANVLT
TRBV10-2 TRBD1 ASSESVGGQGFVEQY
TRBV19 - ASSSGTPNSPLH
TRBV7-9 TRBD1 ASSLGGTGNQPQH
TRBV7-3 - ASSLSAGHNEQF
TRBV11-3 - ASSSSGLQVPY